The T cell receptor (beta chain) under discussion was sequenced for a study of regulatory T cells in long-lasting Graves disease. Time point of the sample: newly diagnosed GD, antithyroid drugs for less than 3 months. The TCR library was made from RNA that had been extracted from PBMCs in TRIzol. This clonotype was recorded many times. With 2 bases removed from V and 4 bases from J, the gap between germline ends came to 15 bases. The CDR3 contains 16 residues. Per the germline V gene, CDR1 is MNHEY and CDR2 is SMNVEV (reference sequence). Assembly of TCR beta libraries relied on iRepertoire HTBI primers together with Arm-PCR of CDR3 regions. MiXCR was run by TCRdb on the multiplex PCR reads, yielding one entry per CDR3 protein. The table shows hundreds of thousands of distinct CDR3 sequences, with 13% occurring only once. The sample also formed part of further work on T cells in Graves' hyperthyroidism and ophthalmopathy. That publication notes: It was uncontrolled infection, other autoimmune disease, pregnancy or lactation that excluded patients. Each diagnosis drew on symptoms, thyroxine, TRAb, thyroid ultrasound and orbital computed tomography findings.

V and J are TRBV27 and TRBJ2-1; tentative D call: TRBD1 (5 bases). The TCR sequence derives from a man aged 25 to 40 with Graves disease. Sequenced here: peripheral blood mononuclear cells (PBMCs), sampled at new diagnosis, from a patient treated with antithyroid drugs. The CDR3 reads CASSLVGRVPYNEQFF. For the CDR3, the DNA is TGTGCCAGCAGTTTAGTTGGCAGGGTCCCGTACAATGAGCAGTTCTTC.